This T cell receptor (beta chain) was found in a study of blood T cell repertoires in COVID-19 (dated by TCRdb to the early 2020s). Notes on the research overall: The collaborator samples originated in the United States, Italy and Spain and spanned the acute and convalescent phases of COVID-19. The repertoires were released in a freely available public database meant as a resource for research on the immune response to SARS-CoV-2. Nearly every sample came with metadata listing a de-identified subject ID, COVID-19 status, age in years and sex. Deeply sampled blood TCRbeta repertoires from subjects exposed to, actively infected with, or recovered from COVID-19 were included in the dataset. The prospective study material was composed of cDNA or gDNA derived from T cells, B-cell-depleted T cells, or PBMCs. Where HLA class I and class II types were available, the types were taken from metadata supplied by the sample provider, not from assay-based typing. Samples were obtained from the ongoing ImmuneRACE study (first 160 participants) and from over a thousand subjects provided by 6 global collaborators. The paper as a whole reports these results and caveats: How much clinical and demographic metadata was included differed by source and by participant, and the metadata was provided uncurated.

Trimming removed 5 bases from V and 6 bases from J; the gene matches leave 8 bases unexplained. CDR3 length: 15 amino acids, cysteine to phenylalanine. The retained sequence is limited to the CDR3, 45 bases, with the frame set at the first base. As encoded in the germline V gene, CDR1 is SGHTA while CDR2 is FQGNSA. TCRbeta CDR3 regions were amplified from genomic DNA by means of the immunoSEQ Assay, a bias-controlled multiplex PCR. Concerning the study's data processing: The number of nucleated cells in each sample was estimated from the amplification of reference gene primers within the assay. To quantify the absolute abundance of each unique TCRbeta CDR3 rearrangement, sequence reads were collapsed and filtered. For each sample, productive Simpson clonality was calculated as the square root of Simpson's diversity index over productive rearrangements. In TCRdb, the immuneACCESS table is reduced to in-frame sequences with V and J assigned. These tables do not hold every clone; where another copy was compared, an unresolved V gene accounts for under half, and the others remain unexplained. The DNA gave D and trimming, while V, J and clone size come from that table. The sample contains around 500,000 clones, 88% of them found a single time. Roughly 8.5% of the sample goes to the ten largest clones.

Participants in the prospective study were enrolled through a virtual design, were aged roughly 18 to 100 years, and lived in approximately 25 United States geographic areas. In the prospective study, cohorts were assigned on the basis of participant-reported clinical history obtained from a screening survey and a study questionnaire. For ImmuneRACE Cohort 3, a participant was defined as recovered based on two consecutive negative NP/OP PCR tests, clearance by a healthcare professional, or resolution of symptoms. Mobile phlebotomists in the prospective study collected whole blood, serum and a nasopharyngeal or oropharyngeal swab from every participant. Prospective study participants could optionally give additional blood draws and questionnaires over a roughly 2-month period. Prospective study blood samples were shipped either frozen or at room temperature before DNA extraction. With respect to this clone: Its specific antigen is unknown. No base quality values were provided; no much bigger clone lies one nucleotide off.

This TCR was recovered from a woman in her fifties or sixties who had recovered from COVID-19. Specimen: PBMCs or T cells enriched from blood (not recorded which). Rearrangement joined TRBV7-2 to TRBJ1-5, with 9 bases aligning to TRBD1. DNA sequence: TGTGCCAGCAGCGTCAGTTACAGGGGGCCTCAGCCCCAGCATTTT. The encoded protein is CASSVSYRGPQPQHF.